This T cell receptor (beta chain) originates from a study of blood T cell repertoires in COVID-19. Study background: From the United States, Italy and Spain came samples of acute and convalescent COVID-19.

Trimming removed 2 bases from V and 13 bases from J; junction bases left unmatched: 15. Per germline, CDR1 LNHNV and CDR2 YYDKDF (reference sequence). The CDR3 contains 16 residues. The authors' processing: Scientists estimated how many nucleated cells there were by amplifying reference gene primers. The data were produced by immunoSEQ multiplex PCR, yet TCRdb's version contains in-frame clones alone and is incomplete. V and J calls and clone size are copied from that table; D and trimming were computed from the DNA. Of roughly 110,000 clones in the sample, over 60% were seen once. This rearrangement joins TRBV15 to TRBJ2-1; the match to TRBD2 covers 9 bases. This clonotype originated in a man at least 80 years old with COVID-19, enrolled during active disease. Material for sequencing was peripheral blood. The CDR3 here is CATSRTSGPRTHGQFF. In DNA, the CDR3 is TGTGCCACCAGCAGAACTAGCGGGCCTCGAACACACGGCCAGTTCTTC.